These 15 T cell receptor beta chains share one sample of origin, sequenced in a study of T cells after yellow fever vaccination. MiXCR, run by TCRdb on the 5' RACE reads, gives a single entry per CDR3 protein. The sample includes hundreds of thousands of distinct CDR3 sequences, roughly a fifth of them seen just once. The sample here was PBMCs, taken approximately 22 days after the first yellow fever vaccination. These TCRs come from a man between 18 and 29 years old who received the YFV17D yellow fever vaccine.

This clonotype appeared many times. The chain is built from TRBV28 and TRBJ2-2; 9 bases are shared with TRBD1. Trimming removed 9 bases from V and 6 bases from J; junction bases left unmatched: 8. The CDR3 spans 14 residues. CDR1 and CDR2 (germline): MDHEN, SYDVKM. CDR3 DNA sequence: TGTGCCAGTTACCGGGACAGGGTCTCCGGGGAGCTGTTTTTT. Its translation is CASYRDRVSGELFF.

J is TRBJ2-6 and V is TRBV5-6, with D perhaps being TRBD1 or TRBD2 (6 bases each). Trimming shortened V by 2 bases and J by 3 bases, and 12 bases separated the two germline ends. The CDR3 is made up of 16 amino acids. Germline CDR1 and CDR2: SGHDT and YYEEEE. CDR3 nucleotide sequence: TGTGCCAGCAGCTTTGGAGGGGGTCTTGGGGCCAACGTCCTGACTTTC. Translated: CASSFGGGLGANVLTF.

This clonotype was recorded many times. V usage is TRBV5-1 and J usage is TRBJ2-2, with a tentative D call TRBD2 (6 bases). Germline CDR1 is SGHRS and CDR2 is YFSETQ. V was clipped by 1 base and J by 4 bases, with 11 bases between them. The CDR3 extends over 15 amino acids. CDR3 nucleotide sequence: TGCGCCAGCAGCTTGTCCTACGGGGGCACCGGGGAGCTGTTTTTT. Its translation is CASSLSYGGTGELFF.

At least ten counts were recorded for this clonotype. This chain uses TRBV10-3 with TRBJ2-1, with a tentative D call TRBD2 (6 bases). Germline assignment: CDR1 ENHRY and CDR2 SYGVKD. The CDR3 spans 13 residues. Deletions cut 7 bases from V and 4 bases from J, with 11 bases between. The CDR3 reads CAITAGQYNEQFF. The CDR3 DNA sequence: TGTGCCATCACGGCGGGGCAATACAATGAGCAGTTCTTC.

This clonotype was picked up a small number of times. As DNA, the CDR3 is TGCAGTGCTAGAGAGGGACAGACGTATAGCAATCAGCCCCAGCATTTT. This translates into CSAREGQTYSNQPQHF. The chain links TRBV20-1 to TRBJ1-5; 7 bases align to TRBD1. The CDR3 runs to 16 residues. Trimming removed 0 bases from V and 0 bases from J; junction bases left unmatched: 5. Germline V gene sequence: CDR1 DFQATT, CDR2 SNEGSKA (reference sequence).

This CDR3 is CASSQGAGGSGANVLTF. The CDR3 nucleotides read TGCGCCAGCAGCCAAGGCGCGGGGGGCTCTGGGGCCAACGTCCTGACTTTC. J is TRBJ2-6 and V is TRBV4-1; TRBD2 aligns across 8 bases. Trimming at V came to 1 base and at J to 0 bases, leaving 2 bases not matched to a gene. Looked up from germline, CDR1 is MGHRA and CDR2 is YSYEKL. This CDR3 is built from 17 residues.

The chain links TRBV12-3 or TRBV12-4 to TRBJ1-1, with no clear D. V lost 1 base and J lost 4, with 10 bases in between. This CDR3 comprises 14 residues. CDR3 in amino acids: CASSLVGSLTEAFF. CDR3 nucleotides: TGTGCCAGCAGTTTAGTAGGCAGCCTCACTGAAGCTTTCTTT.

This clonotype was detected only a few times. The chain has TRBV9 and TRBJ2-1; D is perhaps TRBD1 or TRBD2 (5 bases each). The CDR3 extends over 17 amino acids. Trimming took 0 bases from V and 0 from J, leaving 13 bases between them. Germline V gives CDR1 SGDLS, CDR2 YYNGEE. CDR3 sequence reads: CASSVEGTPSSYNEQFF. CDR3 DNA sequence: TGTGCCAGCAGCGTAGAAGGGACCCCGAGCTCCTACAATGAGCAGTTCTTC.

The J gene is TRBJ2-5, the V gene TRBV7-2; 14 positions agree with TRBD2. The V gene end was trimmed by 6 bases and the J gene end by 3 bases; junction bases not matched to a gene: 9. Germline CDR1 reads SGHTA; CDR2 reads FQGNSA. The CDR3 runs to 17 residues. The CDR3 nucleotides read TGTGCCAGCAGAGGGGGGAGACTAGCGGGAGGGGAAGAGACCCAGTACTTC. It codes for CASRGGRLAGGEETQYF.

A few counts support this clonotype. This rearrangement joins TRBV28 to TRBJ1-2; unclear D gene. Germline lookup yields CDR1 MDHEN and CDR2 SYDVKM. The CDR3 runs 12 residues. The V end lost 3 bases, the J end lost 4 bases, and 6 bases lay between the germline ends. The CDR3 loop reads CASSFGLYGYTF. The CDR3 nucleotides read TGTGCCAGCAGTTTCGGCCTCTATGGCTACACCTTC.

The rearrangement uses TRBV6-2 or TRBV6-3 and TRBJ1-1; maybe TRBD1 (5 bases). V dropped 8 bases and J dropped 7 bases, with 17 bases sitting between them. CDR3 length equals 13 residues. Germline V gene sequence: CDR1 MNHEY, CDR2 SVGEGT. The chain's CDR3 is CASVRGPHYEAFF. CDR3 coding DNA: TGTGCCAGCGTACGGGGACCCCATTATGAAGCTTTCTTT.

Many counts were recorded for this clonotype. The chain is built from TRBV20-1 and TRBJ2-7, with TRBD1 matching 10 bases. CDR3 length equals 12 residues. V gave up 6 bases and J gave up 3 bases; unmatched junction bases: 2. Germline CDR1 DFQATT, CDR2 SNEGSKA (reference sequence). CDR3 sequence: CSARTGGYEQYF. CDR3 coding DNA: TGCAGTGCAAGGACAGGGGGCTACGAGCAGTACTTC.

V usage is TRBV5-1 and J usage is TRBJ1-6, with unresolved D. V was cut by 0 bases and J by 8 bases, with 9 bases left in between. The V gene's germline CDR1 is SGHRS and CDR2 YFSETQ. There are 14 residues in the CDR3. CDR3 coding DNA: TGCGCCAGCAGCTTGGTACCGGGAGATTCACCCCTCCACTTT. This encodes CASSLVPGDSPLHF.

This clonotype has only a few counts. The chain combines TRBV9 with TRBJ2-7; the D is unclear. The CDR3 runs to 13 residues. The V and J ends lost 0 bases and 5 bases respectively, with 9 bases between them. The germline CDR1 and CDR2 sequences are SGDLS and YYNGEE. CDR3 bases: TGTGCCAGCAGCGTAGGGGCTACTGACGAGCAGTACGTC. This encodes CASSVGATDEQYV.

This clonotype was counted only a few times. This rearrangement joins TRBV5-5 to TRBJ2-7, with 9 bases fitting TRBD1. CDR3 length: 15 amino acids. CDR1 is SGHKS and CDR2 is YYEKEE in the germline V gene (reference sequence). Trimming took 5 bases from V and 1 from J; bases not matched to a gene: 7. CDR3 in amino acids: CASREGQGKSYEQYV. Here the CDR3 DNA reads TGTGCCAGCAGAGAGGGACAGGGAAAATCCTACGAGCAGTACGTC.